The 22 T cell receptor beta chains below all came from one sample that was sequenced in a study of OX40 agonist ivuxolimab in advanced cancers. The table came from immunoSEQ multiplex PCR; TCRdb's copy has only in-frame clones and leaves some out. The sample carries approximately 60,000 clones, almost 95% recorded once. The sequencing here drew on CD4+ or CD8+ T cells sorted from blood, taken in a trial of the OX40 agonist ivuxolimab. Receptor source: an adult with an advanced solid tumor such as melanoma, head and neck, liver or kidney cancer.

V is TRBV5-4 and J is TRBJ1-2; no firm D call. This CDR3 is built from 13 residues. V was trimmed by 7 bases and J by 4 bases, leaving 14 bases between them. The germline gives CDR1 SGHNT, CDR2 YYREEE (reference sequence). CDR3 DNA sequence: TGTGCCAGCCTCGGGCGGGAGGGCTATGGCTACACCTTC. Protein product: CASLGREGYGYTF. Variable domain in full (rest from reference TRBV5-4 and TRBJ1-2): ETGVTQSPTHLIKTRGQQVTLRCSSQSGHNTVSWYQQALGQGPQFIFQYYREEENGRGNFPPRFSGLQFPNYSSELNVNALELDDSALYLCASLGREGYGYTFGSGTRLTVV.

This chain connects TRBV5-1 to TRBJ2-1; 11 bases agree with TRBD2. Germline CDR1 SGHRS, CDR2 YFSETQ. CDR3 length: 18 residues. The junction had 13 bases not matched to a gene; V was cut back by 0 bases and J by 8 bases. DNA of the CDR3: TGCGCCAGCAGCTTGGCTTTCAGTACTAGCGGGAGTATATATGAGCAGTTCTTC. It yields the protein CASSLAFSTSGSIYEQFF.

This clone occurred once. The genes are TRBV7-9 and TRBJ1-1; D may be TRBD1 (5 bases). V was cut by 1 base and J by 2 bases, with 17 bases left in between. The CDR3 is made up of 17 amino acids. Germline V gene data show CDR1 as SEHNR and CDR2 as FQNEAQ (reference sequence). CDR3 protein: CASSLGGGGRVNTEAFF. The CDR3 DNA sequence: TGTGCCAGCAGCTTAGGGGGAGGAGGCAGGGTTAACACTGAAGCTTTCTTT. The whole variable domain, remainder taken from reference TRBV7-9 and TRBJ1-1, is DTGVSQNPRHKITKRGQNVTFRCDPISEHNRLYWYRQTLGQGPEFLTYFQNEAQLEKSRLLSDRFSAERPKGSFSTLEIQRTEQGDSAMYLCASSLGGGGRVNTEAFFGQGTRLTVV.

The chain links TRBV9 to TRBJ2-7, with D maybe TRBD2 (5 bases). Trimming removed 3 bases from V and 2 bases from J, with 15 bases in between. This CDR3 spans 15 amino acids. Germline CDR1 SGDLS, CDR2 YYNGEE. DNA for the CDR3: TGTGCCAGCAGCGCAACCGGACTCTTCACCTACGAGCAGTACTTC. Encoded protein: CASSATGLFTYEQYF.

V is TRBV9 and J is TRBJ2-2; no clear D. This CDR3 is built from 12 residues. The V gene lost 2 bases and the J gene lost 6 bases, with 5 bases spanning the gap. The germline gives CDR1 SGDLS, CDR2 YYNGEE. In DNA, the CDR3 is TGTGCCAGCAGCGTGACGGCCGGGGAGCTGTTTTTT. This encodes CASSVTAGELFF.

This clone appeared a single time. The gene calls are TRBV19 and TRBJ1-3, with a possible D match to TRBD1 (6 bases). The germline V and J ends were trimmed by 7 bases and 4 bases, with 26 bases remaining between them. The CDR3 totals 18 residues. Germline V gene data show CDR1 as LNHDA and CDR2 as SQIVND (reference sequence). CDR3 sequence: CASTYGLPGALTGNTIYF. In DNA, the CDR3 is TGTGCCAGTACCTATGGGCTCCCGGGGGCCTTAACGGGAAACACCATATATTTT.

The chain joins TRBV28 to TRBJ2-7, with 10 positions matching TRBD2. CDR3 length: 18 residues. V gave up 7 bases and J gave up 3 bases; unmatched junction bases: 18. Germline CDR1 reads MDHEN; CDR2 reads SYDVKM. This CDR3 is CASTPVGLAGEYGYEQYF. In DNA, the CDR3 is TGTGCCAGCACCCCCGTCGGGCTAGCGGGGGAGTATGGCTACGAGCAGTACTTC.

The gene calls are TRBV7-9 and TRBJ2-2, with D perhaps matching TRBD1 (6 bases). V lost 10 bases to trimming and J lost 3 bases, with 18 bases between them. The germline V gene encodes CDR1 SEHNR and CDR2 FQNEAQ (reference sequence). The CDR3 loop spans 15 amino acids. The CDR3 nucleotides are TGTGCCAACCACAACACAGGGTCGGACACCGGGGAGCTGTTTTTT. It encodes CANHNTGSDTGELFF. Using reference TRBV7-9 and TRBJ2-2 for the parts outside the CDR3, the full variable domain is DTGVSQNPRHKITKRGQNVTFRCDPISEHNRLYWYRQTLGQGPEFLTYFQNEAQLEKSRLLSDRFSAERPKGSFSTLEIQRTEQGDSAMYLCANHNTGSDTGELFFGEGSRLTVL.

A single count supports this clone. This sequence joins TRBV27 and TRBJ2-7; 16 positions agree with TRBD2. The germline gives CDR1 MNHEY, CDR2 SMNVEV (reference sequence). This CDR3 is built from 19 residues. Germline trimming cut 5 bases from V and 6 bases from J; bases unmatched to any gene: 16. Written as DNA, the CDR3 is TGTGCCAGCAGTACCTCGGGACTAGCGGGAGGGGTTCCCTGGGGCGAGCAGTACTTC. It codes for CASSTSGLAGGVPWGEQYF.

The V gene is TRBV27, the J gene TRBJ2-1; D ambiguous. CDR1 is MNHEY, CDR2 SMNVEV, per germline (reference sequence). This CDR3 comprises 13 residues. Between the trimmed V and J ends, which lost 5 bases and 4 bases, there was a span of 9 bases. The CDR3 DNA follows: TGTGCCAGCAGTCCCGGACCATACAATGAGCAGTTCTTC. It codes for CASSPGPYNEQFF.

The chain couples TRBV11-3 to TRBJ2-1; 7 bases are a match to TRBD1. Germline V gene data show CDR1 as SGHNT and CDR2 as YENEEA. Trimming cost V 8 bases and J 0 bases; bases outside gene matches: 10. This CDR3 has 16 amino acids. The chain's CDR3 is CASGDRTTSSYNEQFF. The CDR3 region has the DNA TGTGCCAGCGGGGACAGAACCACGAGCTCCTACAATGAGCAGTTCTTC.

A single count supports this clone. This chain links TRBV4-3 with TRBJ2-3, with D perhaps TRBD1 or TRBD2 (6 bases each). Per germline, CDR1 LGHNA and CDR2 YSLEER. The CDR3 totals 15 residues. The V end lost 0 bases, the J end lost 11 bases, and 18 bases lay between the germline ends. The CDR3 DNA sequence: TGCGCCAGCAGCCAAGACCGGGGGCCGGGTTGGGAGCAGTATTTT. It codes for CASSQDRGPGWEQYF.

The chain joins TRBV2 to TRBJ2-1; 7 nucleotides match TRBD2. The CDR3 is made up of 11 amino acids. Losses at the gene ends were 3 bases for V and 15 bases for J; bases not matched to a gene: 5. Germline V gene data show CDR1 as SNHLY and CDR2 as FYNNEI. This chain's CDR3 is CASSDSSGPFF. The CDR3 DNA is TGTGCCAGCAGTGACTCTAGCGGTCCGTTCTTC.

The chain couples TRBV5-1 to TRBJ1-2; TRBD1 matches at 9 bases. Germline CDR1 is SGHRS and CDR2 is YFSETQ. V was clipped by 4 bases and J by 3 bases; unmatched bases: 7. The CDR3 length is 15 residues. The CDR3 DNA reads TGCGCCAGCAGCCCGTGGACAGGGGCACACTATGGCTACACCTTC. This translates into CASSPWTGAHYGYTF.

The rearrangement uses TRBV11-2 and TRBJ1-2; D gene ambiguous. Germline-derived CDR1 and CDR2 are SGHAT and FQNNGV. This CDR3 is built from 14 residues. With 5 bases removed from V and 4 bases from J, the gap between germline ends came to 14 bases. The CDR3 spells CASSGPRELYGYTF. CDR3 DNA sequence: TGTGCCAGCAGCGGCCCCCGGGAGCTCTATGGCTACACCTTC.

The V call is TRBV11-2, the J call TRBJ2-7; 12 bases are a match to TRBD2. Germline V CDR1 and CDR2: SGHAT, FQNNGV. V shed 5 bases and J 9 bases; nucleotides not matched to a gene: 11. This CDR3 region has 15 residues. The CDR3 sequence: CASSDLAGGHSGQYF. The CDR3 nucleotides are TGTGCCAGCAGCGACCTAGCGGGAGGGCACTCCGGGCAGTACTTC.

This clone came up once. The chain links TRBV6-5 to TRBJ2-7; D remains unclear. Germline V gene lookup returns CDR1 MNHEY and CDR2 SVGAGI. The V gene lost 7 bases and the J gene lost 5 bases, with 9 bases spanning the gap. CDR3 length: 11 amino acids. CDR3 residues: CASTAGDEQYF. The CDR3, as DNA: TGTGCCAGCACCGCTGGGGACGAGCAGTACTTC.

V is TRBV9 and J is TRBJ2-7, with TRBD2 as a possible D gene (5 bases). Germline CDR1 reads SGDLS; CDR2 reads YYNGEE. V was trimmed by 3 bases and J by 6 bases, leaving 10 bases between them. The CDR3 extends over 12 amino acids. The CDR3 nucleotides read TGTGCCAGCAGCGGAGGGTCCCTCGAGCAGTACTTC. It yields the protein CASSGGSLEQYF.

The V and J genes are TRBV7-6 and TRBJ2-7; D is perhaps TRBD1 or TRBD2 (6 bases each). With 5 bases removed from V and 2 bases from J, the gap between germline ends came to 25 bases. From germline, CDR1 is SGHVS and CDR2 FNYEAQ. This CDR3 is 18 amino acids long. Here the CDR3 DNA reads TGTGCCAGCAGCCCTTCGTCGGGGGCGCACCCCATAGCCTACGAGCAGTACTTC. Its protein is CASSPSSGAHPIAYEQYF. Full variable domain (remainder filled in from reference TRBV7-6 and TRBJ2-7): GAGVSQSPRYKVTKRGQDVALRCDPISGHVSLYWYRQALGQGPEFLTYFNYEAQQDKSGLPNDRFSAERPEGSISTLTIQRTEQRDSAMYRCASSPSSGAHPIAYEQYFGPGTRLTVT.

This clone was counted once. The chain links TRBV19 to TRBJ2-3, with 7 bases aligning to TRBD1. CDR1 is LNHDA, CDR2 SQIVND, per germline (reference sequence). Unmatched junction bases numbered 4, after V lost 3 bases and J lost 1 base. This CDR3 region has 15 residues. The CDR3 sequence: CASSIWTGGTDTQYF. CDR3 in DNA: TGTGCCAGTAGTATCTGGACAGGCGGCACAGATACGCAGTATTTT.

The gene calls are TRBV27 and TRBJ2-3; D not certain. CDR3 length: 14 residues. V was clipped by 0 bases and J by 5 bases, with 9 bases between them. Germline V gene lookup returns CDR1 MNHEY and CDR2 SMNVEV (reference sequence). The CDR3 nucleotides are TGTGCCAGCAGTTTATCAGGCAGACGAGATACGCAGTATTTT. Translating gives CASSLSGRRDTQYF.

The genes are TRBV9 and TRBJ2-3; 7 bases are shared with TRBD1. The V gene end was trimmed by 4 bases and the J gene end by 6 bases; junction bases not matched to a gene: 17. In germline, CDR1 is SGDLS, CDR2 YYNGEE. The CDR3 is 17 residues long. The CDR3 sequence: CASSPGGSWGLMDTQYF. CDR3 nucleotides: TGTGCCAGCAGCCCAGGGGGATCGTGGGGTTTGATGGATACGCAGTATTTT.